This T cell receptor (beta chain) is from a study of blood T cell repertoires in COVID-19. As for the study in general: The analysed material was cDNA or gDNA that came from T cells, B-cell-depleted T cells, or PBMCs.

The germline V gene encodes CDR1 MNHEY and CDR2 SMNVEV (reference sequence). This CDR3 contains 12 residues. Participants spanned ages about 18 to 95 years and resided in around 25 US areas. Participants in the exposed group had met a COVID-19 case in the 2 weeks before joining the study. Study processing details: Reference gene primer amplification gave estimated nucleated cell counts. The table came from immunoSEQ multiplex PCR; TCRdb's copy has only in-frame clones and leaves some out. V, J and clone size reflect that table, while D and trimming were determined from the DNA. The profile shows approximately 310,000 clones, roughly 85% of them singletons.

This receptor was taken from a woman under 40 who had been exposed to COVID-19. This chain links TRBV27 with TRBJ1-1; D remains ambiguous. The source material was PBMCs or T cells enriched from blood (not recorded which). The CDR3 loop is CVTRGRKTEAFF. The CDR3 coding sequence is TGTGTCACCCGGGGAAGGAAGACTGAAGCTTTCTTT.